Sequencing of this T cell receptor (beta chain) was carried out in a study of identical twins. Findings and limits, study-wide: The same donors were not followed; conclusions instead depended on cross-sectional statistical analysis. When twins shared out-of-frame alpha sequences, those sequences had excess low generation probability. The models gave estimates that fell short of the out-of-frame TCR alpha sharing seen in monozygotic twins.

The germline V gene encodes CDR1 SGHRS and CDR2 YFSETQ. The CDR3 covers 14 residues. V lost 4 bases to trimming and J lost 1 base, with 8 bases between them. In regard to this clonotype: The target antigen is unknown.

After template switching added a universal primer site, the resulting cDNA carried unique molecular identifiers. Each CDR3 protein gets one entry after TCRdb re-called the 5' RACE reads with MiXCR. This sample carries some 500,000 distinct CDR3 sequences, 14% of them seen once, and the ten largest clones take approximately 1%. These data also formed part of another study, on yellow fever vaccine responses in identical twins.

The V gene is TRBV5-1, the J gene TRBJ2-2; TRBD1 might be the D (5 bases). The receptor was isolated from a young woman in good health. Specimen: CD4+ T cells sorted from blood. The CDR3 spells CASSDDRNTGELFF. In nucleotides, the CDR3 is TGCGCCAGCAGCGATGACAGGAACACCGGGGAGCTGTTTTTT.